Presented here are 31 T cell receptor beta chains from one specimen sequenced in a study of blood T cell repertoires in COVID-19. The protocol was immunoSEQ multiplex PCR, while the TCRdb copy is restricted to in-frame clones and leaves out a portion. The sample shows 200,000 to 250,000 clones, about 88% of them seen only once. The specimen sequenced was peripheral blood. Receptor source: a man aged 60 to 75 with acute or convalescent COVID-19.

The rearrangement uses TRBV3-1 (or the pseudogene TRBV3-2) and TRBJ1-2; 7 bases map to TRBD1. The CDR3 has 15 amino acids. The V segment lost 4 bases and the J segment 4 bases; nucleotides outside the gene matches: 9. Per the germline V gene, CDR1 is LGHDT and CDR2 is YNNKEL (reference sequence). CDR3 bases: TGTGCCAGCAGCCTAGGACAGGACGAAATCTATGGCTACACCTTC. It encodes CASSLGQDEIYGYTF.

The CDR3 DNA reads as TGTGCCAGCTCACGGGAAGGGGGTCAAGCCAAAAACATTCAGTACTTC. Protein sequence: CASSREGGQAKNIQYF. The chain couples TRBV18 to TRBJ2-4; tentative D call: TRBD1 (6 bases). V was cut by 4 bases and J by 0 bases, with 13 bases left in between. CDR1 is KGHSH and CDR2 is LQKENI in the germline V gene. The CDR3 has 16 amino acids.

The CDR3 nucleotides are TGCGCCAGCAGCTTGACGGGGACAGGGGCCAACGTCCTGACTTTC. This gives the protein CASSLTGTGANVLTF. The chain couples TRBV5-1 to TRBJ2-6; D might be TRBD1 (6 bases). V shed 1 base and J shed 4 bases, with 9 bases lying between them. This CDR3 contains 15 residues. Germline V gene lookup returns CDR1 SGHRS and CDR2 YFSETQ.

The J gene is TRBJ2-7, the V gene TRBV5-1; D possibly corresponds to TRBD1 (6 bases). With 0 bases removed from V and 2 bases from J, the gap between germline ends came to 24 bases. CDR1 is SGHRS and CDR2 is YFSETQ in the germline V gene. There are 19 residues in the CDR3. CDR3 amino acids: CASSLVLFDGWAGAYEQYF. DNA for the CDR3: TGCGCCAGCAGCTTGGTCCTTTTTGATGGGTGGGCAGGGGCCTACGAGCAGTACTTC.

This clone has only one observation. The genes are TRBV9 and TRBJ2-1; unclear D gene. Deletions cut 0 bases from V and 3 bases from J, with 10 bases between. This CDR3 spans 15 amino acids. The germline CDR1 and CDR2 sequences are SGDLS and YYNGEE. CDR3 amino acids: CASSVGHSDYNEQFF. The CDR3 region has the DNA TGTGCCAGCAGCGTAGGGCACAGTGACTACAATGAGCAGTTCTTC.

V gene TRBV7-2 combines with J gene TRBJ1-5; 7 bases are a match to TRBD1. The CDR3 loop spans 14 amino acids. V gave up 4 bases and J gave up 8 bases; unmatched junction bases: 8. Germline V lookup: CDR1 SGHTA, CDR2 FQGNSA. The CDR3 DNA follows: TGTGCCAGCAGCTCACAGGGGCCCAGGGAGCCCCAGCATTTT. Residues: CASSSQGPREPQHF.

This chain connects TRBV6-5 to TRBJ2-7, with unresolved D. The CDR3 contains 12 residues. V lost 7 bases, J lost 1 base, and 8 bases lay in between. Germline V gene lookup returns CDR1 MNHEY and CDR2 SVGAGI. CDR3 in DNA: TGTGCCAGCATAGCCGGGTCCTACGAGCAGTACTTC. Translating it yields CASIAGSYEQYF.

CDR3 protein: CASSFSGKAFF. The CDR3, as DNA: TGTGCCAGCAGTTTCTCAGGGAAGGCTTTCTTT. The rearrangement links TRBV12-3 or TRBV12-4 to TRBJ1-1; the D gene is possibly TRBD1 (5 bases). The CDR3 is 11 amino acids. Trimming removed 3 bases from V and 11 bases from J, with 10 bases in between.

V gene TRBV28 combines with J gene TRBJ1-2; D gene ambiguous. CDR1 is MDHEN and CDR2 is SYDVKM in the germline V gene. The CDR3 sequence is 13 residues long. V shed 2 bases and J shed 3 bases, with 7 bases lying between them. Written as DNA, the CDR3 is TGTGCCAGCAGTTTAATGCGAGACTATGGCTACACCTTC. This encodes CASSLMRDYGYTF.

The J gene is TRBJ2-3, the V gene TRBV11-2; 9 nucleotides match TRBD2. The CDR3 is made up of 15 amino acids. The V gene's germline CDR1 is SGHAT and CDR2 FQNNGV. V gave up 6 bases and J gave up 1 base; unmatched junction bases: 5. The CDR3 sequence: CASRSGGWGTDTQYF. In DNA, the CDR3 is TGTGCCAGCAGGAGCGGGGGGTGGGGCACAGATACGCAGTATTTT. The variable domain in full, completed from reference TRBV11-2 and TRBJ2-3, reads EAGVAQSPRYKIIEKRQSVAFWCNPISGHATLYWYQQILGQGPKLLIQFQNNGVVDDSQLPKDRFSAERLKGVDSTLKIQPAKLEDSAVYLCASRSGGWGTDTQYFGPGTRLTVL.

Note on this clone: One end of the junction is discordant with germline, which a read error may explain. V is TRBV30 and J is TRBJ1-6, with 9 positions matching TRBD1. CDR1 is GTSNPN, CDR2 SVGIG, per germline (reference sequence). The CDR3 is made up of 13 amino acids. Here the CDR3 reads CAWSRRRTGEPGF. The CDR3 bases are TGTGCCTGGAGTCGCCGTCGGACAGGGGAGCCCGGGTTT. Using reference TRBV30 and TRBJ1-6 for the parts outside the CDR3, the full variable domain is SQTIHQWPATLVQPVGSPLSLECTVEGTSNPNLYWYRQAAGRGLQLLFYSVGIGQISSEVPQNLSASRPQDRQFILSSKKLLLSDSGFYLCAWSRRRTGEPGFGNGTRLTVT.

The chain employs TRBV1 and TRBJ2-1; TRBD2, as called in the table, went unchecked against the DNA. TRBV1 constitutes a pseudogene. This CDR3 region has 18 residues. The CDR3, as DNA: TGCACCAGCAGCCAAGAAGATCCAGCGGGGAGCTCCTACAATGAGCAGTTCTTC. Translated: CTSSQEDPAGSSYNEQFF.

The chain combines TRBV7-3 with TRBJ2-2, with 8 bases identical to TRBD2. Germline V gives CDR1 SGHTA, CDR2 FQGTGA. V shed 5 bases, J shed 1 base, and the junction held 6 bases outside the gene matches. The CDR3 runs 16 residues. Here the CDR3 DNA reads TGTGCCAGCAGCCCCCTGGCGGGGGGGAACACCGGGGAGCTGTTTTTT. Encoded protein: CASSPLAGGNTGELFF.

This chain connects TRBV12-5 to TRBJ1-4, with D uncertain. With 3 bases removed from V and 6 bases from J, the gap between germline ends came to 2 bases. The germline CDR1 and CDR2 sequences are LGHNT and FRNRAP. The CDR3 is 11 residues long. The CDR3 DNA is TGTGCTAGTGGTTTCGATGAAAAACTGTTTTTT. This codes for CASGFDEKLFF.

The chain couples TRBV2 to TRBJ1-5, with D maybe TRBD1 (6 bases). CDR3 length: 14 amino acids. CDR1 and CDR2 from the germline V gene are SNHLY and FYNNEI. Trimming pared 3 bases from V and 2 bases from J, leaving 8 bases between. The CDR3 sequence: CASSEDRRNQPQHF. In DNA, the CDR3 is TGTGCCAGCAGTGAGGACAGACGCAATCAGCCCCAGCATTTT. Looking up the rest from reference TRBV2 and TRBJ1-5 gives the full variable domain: EPEVTQTPSHQVTQMGQEVILRCVPISNHLYFYWYRQILGQKVEFLVSFYNNEISEKSEIFDDQFSVERPDGSNFTLKIRSTKLEDSAMYFCASSEDRRNQPQHFGDGTRLSIL.

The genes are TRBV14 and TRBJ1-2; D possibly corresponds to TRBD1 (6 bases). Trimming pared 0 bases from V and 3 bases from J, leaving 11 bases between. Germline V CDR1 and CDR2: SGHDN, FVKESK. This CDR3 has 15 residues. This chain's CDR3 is CASSQDRGRDYGYTF. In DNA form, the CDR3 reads TGTGCCAGCAGCCAAGACAGGGGTAGGGACTATGGCTACACCTTC. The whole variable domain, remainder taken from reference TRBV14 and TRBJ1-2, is EAGVTQFPSHSVIEKGQTVTLRCDPISGHDNLYWYRRVMGKEIKFLLHFVKESKQDESGMPNNRFLAERTGGTYSTLKVQPAELEDSGVYFCASSQDRGRDYGYTFGSGTRLTVV.

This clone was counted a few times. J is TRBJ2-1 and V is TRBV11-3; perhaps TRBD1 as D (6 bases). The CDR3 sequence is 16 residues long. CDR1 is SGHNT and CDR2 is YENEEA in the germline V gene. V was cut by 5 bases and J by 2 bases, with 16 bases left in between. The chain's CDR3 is CASSLTGTPTYNEQFF. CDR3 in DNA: TGTGCCAGCAGCCTCACTGGGACACCGACCTACAATGAGCAGTTCTTC.

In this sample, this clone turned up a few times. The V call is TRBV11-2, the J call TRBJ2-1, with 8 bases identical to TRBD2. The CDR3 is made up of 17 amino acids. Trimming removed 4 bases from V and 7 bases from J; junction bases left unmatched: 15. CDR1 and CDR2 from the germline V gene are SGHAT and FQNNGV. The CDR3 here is CASSSTGLRLAKNEQFF. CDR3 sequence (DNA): TGTGCCAGCAGCTCAACCGGTCTGAGACTAGCGAAAAATGAGCAGTTCTTC. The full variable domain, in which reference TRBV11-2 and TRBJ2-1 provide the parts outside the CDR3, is EAGVAQSPRYKIIEKRQSVAFWCNPISGHATLYWYQQILGQGPKLLIQFQNNGVVDDSQLPKDRFSAERLKGVDSTLKIQPAKLEDSAVYLCASSSTGLRLAKNEQFFGPGTRLTVL.

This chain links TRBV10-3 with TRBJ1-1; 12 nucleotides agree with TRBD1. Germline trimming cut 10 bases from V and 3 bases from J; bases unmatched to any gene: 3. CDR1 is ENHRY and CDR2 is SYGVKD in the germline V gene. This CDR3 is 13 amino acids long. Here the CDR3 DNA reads TGTGCCACCGGGACAGGGGGCCACACTGAAGCTTTCTTT. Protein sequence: CATGTGGHTEAFF.

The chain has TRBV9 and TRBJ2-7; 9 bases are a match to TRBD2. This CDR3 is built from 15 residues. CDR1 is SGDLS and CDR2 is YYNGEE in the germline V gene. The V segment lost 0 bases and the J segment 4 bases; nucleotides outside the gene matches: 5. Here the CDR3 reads CASSVGLAGSYEQYF. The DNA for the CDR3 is TGTGCCAGCAGCGTAGGGCTAGCGGGGAGTTACGAGCAGTACTTC.

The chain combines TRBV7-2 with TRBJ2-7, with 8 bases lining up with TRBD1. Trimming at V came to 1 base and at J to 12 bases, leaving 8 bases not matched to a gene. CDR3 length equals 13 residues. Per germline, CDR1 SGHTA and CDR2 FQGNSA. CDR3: CASSLGGQAGRYF. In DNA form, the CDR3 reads TGTGCCAGCAGCTTAGGGGGACAGGCAGGGCGGTACTTC.

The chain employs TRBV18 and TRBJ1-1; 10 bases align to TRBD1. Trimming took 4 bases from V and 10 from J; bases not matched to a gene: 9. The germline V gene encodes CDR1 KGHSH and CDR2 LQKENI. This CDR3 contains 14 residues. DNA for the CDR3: TGTGCCAGCTCACTGGGGACAGGGGAAGGGGGAGCTTTCTTT. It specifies CASSLGTGEGGAFF.

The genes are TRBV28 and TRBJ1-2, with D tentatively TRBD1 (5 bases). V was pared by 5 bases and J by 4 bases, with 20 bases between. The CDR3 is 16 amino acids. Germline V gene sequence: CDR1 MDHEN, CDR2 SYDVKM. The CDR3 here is CASSPLEGRGSYGYTF. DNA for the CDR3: TGTGCCAGCAGTCCTCTGGAGGGAAGGGGAAGCTATGGCTACACCTTC.

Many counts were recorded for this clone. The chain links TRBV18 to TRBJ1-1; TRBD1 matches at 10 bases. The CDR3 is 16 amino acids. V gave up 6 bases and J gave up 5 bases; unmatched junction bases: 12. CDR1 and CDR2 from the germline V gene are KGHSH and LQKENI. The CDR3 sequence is CASSPRDRGVKTEAFF. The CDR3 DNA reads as TGTGCCAGCTCCCCCAGGGACAGGGGAGTTAAGACTGAAGCTTTCTTT.

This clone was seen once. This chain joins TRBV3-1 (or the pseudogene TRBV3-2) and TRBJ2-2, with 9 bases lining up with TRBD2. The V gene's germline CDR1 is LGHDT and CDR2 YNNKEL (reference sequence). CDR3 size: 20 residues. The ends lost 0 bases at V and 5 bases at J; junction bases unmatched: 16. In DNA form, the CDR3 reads TGTGCCAGCAGCCAAGACCATCCTTACTCTAGCGGGGCCGCAACCGGGGAGCTGTTTTTT. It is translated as CASSQDHPYSSGAATGELFF.

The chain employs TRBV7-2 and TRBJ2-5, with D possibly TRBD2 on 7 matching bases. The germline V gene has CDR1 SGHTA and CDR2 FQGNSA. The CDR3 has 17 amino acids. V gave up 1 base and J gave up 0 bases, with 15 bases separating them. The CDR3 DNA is TGTGCCAGCAGCTTAGGGGGGTCGGGGGGCTACCAAGAGACCCAGTACTTC. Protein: CASSLGGSGGYQETQYF.

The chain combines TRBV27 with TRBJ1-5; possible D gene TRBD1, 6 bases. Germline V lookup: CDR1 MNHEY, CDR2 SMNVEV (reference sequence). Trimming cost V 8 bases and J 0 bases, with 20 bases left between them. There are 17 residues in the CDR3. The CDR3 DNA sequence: TGTGCCAGCCTTTCGCTTGGACAGCGCGTTAGCAATCAGCCCCAGCATTTT. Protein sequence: CASLSLGQRVSNQPQHF.

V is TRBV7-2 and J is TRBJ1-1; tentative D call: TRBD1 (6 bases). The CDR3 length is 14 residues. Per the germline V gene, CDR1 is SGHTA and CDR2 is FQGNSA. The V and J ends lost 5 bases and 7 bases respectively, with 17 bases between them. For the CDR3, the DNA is TGTGCCAGCAGCCTGGACAGTGGATTTGGTGAAGCTTTCTTT. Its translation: CASSLDSGFGEAFF.

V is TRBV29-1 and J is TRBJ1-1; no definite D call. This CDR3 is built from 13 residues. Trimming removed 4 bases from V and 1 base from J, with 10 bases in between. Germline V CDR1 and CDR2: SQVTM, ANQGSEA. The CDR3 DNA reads TGCAGCGTTGGGTCTACTACGAACACTGAAGCTTTCTTT. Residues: CSVGSTTNTEAFF.

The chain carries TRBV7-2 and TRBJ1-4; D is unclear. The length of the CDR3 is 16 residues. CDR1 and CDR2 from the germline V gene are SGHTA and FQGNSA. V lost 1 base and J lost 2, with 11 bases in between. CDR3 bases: TGTGCCAGCAGCTTAGTCTTGGGAGGCACTAATGAAAAACTGTTTTTT. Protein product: CASSLVLGGTNEKLFF.

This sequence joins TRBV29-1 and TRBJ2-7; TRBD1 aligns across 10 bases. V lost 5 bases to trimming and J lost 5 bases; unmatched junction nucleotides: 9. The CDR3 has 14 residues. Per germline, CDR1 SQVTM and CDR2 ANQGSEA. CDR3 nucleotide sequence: TGCAGCGTTTACCCCACTGGACAGGGGGACGAGCAGTACTTC. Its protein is CSVYPTGQGDEQYF.